The clone carrying this T cell receptor beta chain was detected only a few times. The sample belongs to a study of blood T cell repertoires in COVID-19. As for the study in general: The study drew acute and convalescent COVID-19 samples from the United States, Italy and Spain. The analysed material was cDNA or gDNA that came from T cells, B-cell-depleted T cells, or PBMCs.

This CDR3 has 15 residues. Germline assignment: CDR1 LNHDA and CDR2 SQIVND (reference sequence). The ends were cut back, 7 bases at V and 0 bases at J, with 13 bases in the middle. Enrolled during active infection, Seattle patients were then followed longitudinally. Measured with immunoSEQ multiplex PCR; TCRdb has only the in-frame clones, and not every one. The sample lists 140,000 or so clones; about 88% were seen once. The clonotype comes from a human donor with COVID-19, enrolled during active disease. The donor label of this sample is uncertain. The gene calls are TRBV19 and TRBJ1-3, with D possibly TRBD1 on 5 matching bases. Sequences were obtained from peripheral blood. CDR3 nucleotide sequence: TGTGCCAGTAATAACAGGCGCAACTCTGGAAACACCATATATTTT. It yields the protein CASNNRRNSGNTIYF.